Listed here are 27 T cell receptor beta chains from one sample, sequenced in a study of CD8 T cells in Susac syndrome. Random hexamers primed reverse transcription of roughly 0.45 to 1 ug RNA. TCRdb re-derived calls from the immunoSEQ multiplex PCR reads in MiXCR, one entry per CDR3 protein. This table has a few hundred thousand distinct CDR3 sequences, approximately 85% appearing once. The material sequenced was CD8+ T cells from PBMCs. The receptors here all came from a human donor with multiple sclerosis.

V gene TRBV6-5 combines with J gene TRBJ1-5, with unresolved D. Germline V gene data show CDR1 as MNHEY and CDR2 as SVGAGI. V lost 8 bases, J lost 3 bases, and 11 bases lay in between. CDR3 length: 13 residues. This CDR3 reads CASAGAANQPQHF. For the CDR3, the DNA is TGTGCCAGCGCGGGTGCCGCCAATCAGCCCCAGCATTTT.

This clonotype was counted a single time. The rearrangement links TRBV6-5 to TRBJ2-5, with D tentatively TRBD2 (7 bases). CDR1 is MNHEY, CDR2 SVGAGI, per germline. The CDR3 has 14 amino acids. V was pared by 7 bases and J by 0 bases, with 12 bases between. The CDR3 sequence is CASTGGLYQETQYF. In DNA form, the CDR3 reads TGTGCCAGCACGGGGGGCCTGTACCAAGAGACCCAGTACTTC.

The chain joins TRBV27 to TRBJ2-1; D gene uncertain. CDR1 and CDR2 from the germline V gene are MNHEY and SMNVEV (reference sequence). Trimming cost V 3 bases and J 8 bases, with 14 bases left between them. There are 14 residues in the CDR3. The chain's CDR3 is CASSFSPVVYEQFF. In DNA, the CDR3 is TGTGCCAGCAGTTTCTCCCCGGTTGTGTATGAGCAGTTCTTC.

The rearrangement joins TRBV11-2 to TRBJ2-5; unclear D gene. Germline CDR1 SGHAT, CDR2 FQNNGV. This CDR3 is built from 15 residues. Trimming took off 3 bases at V and 0 bases at J, with 11 bases between the two ends. CDR3 sequence reads: CASSFVGRYQETQYF. The DNA of the CDR3 is TGTGCCAGCAGCTTTGTAGGTCGCTACCAAGAGACCCAGTACTTC.

The chain combines TRBV5-1 with TRBJ2-1, with D unclear. V lost 4 bases, J lost 5 bases, and 16 bases lay in between. The germline CDR1 and CDR2 sequences are SGHRS and YFSETQ. The CDR3 spans 15 residues. The CDR3 loop reads CASSPPGSPHNEQFF. The CDR3 bases are TGCGCCAGCAGCCCTCCCGGAAGTCCCCACAATGAGCAGTTCTTC. The full variable domain, its missing parts supplied by reference TRBV5-1 and TRBJ2-1, is KAGVTQTPRYLIKTRGQQVTLSCSPISGHRSVSWYQQTPGQGLQFLFEYFSETQRNKGNFPGRFSGRQFSNSRSEMNVSTLELGDSALYLCASSPPGSPHNEQFFGPGTRLTVL.

This clonotype has a single count. The chain uses TRBV28 and TRBJ2-7; D is perhaps TRBD1 (6 bases). The germline V and J ends were trimmed by 5 bases and 6 bases, with 20 bases remaining between them. This CDR3 contains 15 residues. Germline-derived CDR1 and CDR2 are MDHEN and SYDVKM. CDR3 coding DNA: TGTGCCAGCAGTCTCCTCTCGACAGGCCGCGGCGAGCAGTACTTC. As protein: CASSLLSTGRGEQYF.

V and J are TRBV27 and TRBJ1-1, with 9 bases matching TRBD1. J lost 4 bases, V lost 0 bases, and 3 bases had no gene match. This CDR3 comprises 15 residues. Germline V lookup: CDR1 MNHEY, CDR2 SMNVEV (reference sequence). The CDR3 DNA reads as TGTGCCAGCAGTTTATCTTGGACAGGGGCCACTGAAGCTTTCTTT. It is translated as CASSLSWTGATEAFF.

This chain uses TRBV4-3 with TRBJ2-7; TRBD2 is a possible D gene (6 bases). The CDR3 is 15 residues long. V lost 0 bases and J 4 bases, leaving 13 bases between the germline ends. Germline values: CDR1 LGHNA, CDR2 YSLEER. The CDR3, as DNA: TGCGCCAGCAGCCAAGACAAGGCGGGACCATACGAGCAGTACTTC. Protein product: CASSQDKAGPYEQYF.

This chain connects TRBV11-2 to TRBJ2-5; weak D call: TRBD1 (7 bases). This CDR3 is built from 16 residues. Trimming left V 4 bases short and J 2 bases short, with 17 bases between. The V gene's germline CDR1 is SGHAT and CDR2 FQNNGV. CDR3 nucleotide sequence: TGTGCCAGCAGCTGGCCGATGACAGGGACTCAAGAGACCCAGTACTTC. Translated, it gives CASSWPMTGTQETQYF.

The rearrangement joins TRBV20-1 to TRBJ1-1; 8 bases align to TRBD1. This CDR3 region has 18 residues. Trimming cost V 3 bases and J 0 bases; bases outside gene matches: 15. The V gene's germline CDR1 is DFQATT and CDR2 SNEGSKA (reference sequence). The CDR3 sequence is CSASLRTGTLLMNTEAFF. In DNA, the CDR3 is TGCAGTGCTAGTCTCAGGACAGGGACCTTACTTATGAACACTGAAGCTTTCTTT.

The chain is built from TRBV7-9 and TRBJ2-7; TRBD2 might be the D (5 bases). CDR3 length equals 15 residues. The germline V gene has CDR1 SEHNR and CDR2 FQNEAQ (reference sequence). V was cut by 5 bases and J by 6 bases, with 20 bases left in between. The CDR3 sequence: CASSPNLALFSEQYF. As DNA, the CDR3 is TGTGCCAGCAGCCCAAACCTAGCTCTCTTTTCCGAGCAGTACTTC.

This clonotype appeared a single time. The chain has TRBV12-3 or TRBV12-4 and TRBJ2-7, with D tentatively TRBD1 (6 bases). This CDR3 is 18 amino acids long. V dropped 3 bases and J dropped 0 bases, with 21 bases sitting between them. The CDR3 loop reads CASSFSRHRVEFSYEQYF. As DNA, the CDR3 is TGTGCCAGCAGTTTCTCCCGTCACAGGGTTGAATTCTCCTACGAGCAGTACTTC.

The chain carries TRBV20-1 and TRBJ2-7; D is perhaps TRBD1 or TRBD2 (5 bases each). Germline V CDR1 and CDR2: DFQATT, SNEGSKA (reference sequence). Trimming removed 6 bases at V and 6 bases at J, with 21 bases between. This CDR3 comprises 14 residues. The CDR3, as DNA: TGCAGTGCCCGCCGGGAAGGGGAAAACCGCGAGCAGTACTTC. Translation: CSARREGENREQYF.

This chain uses TRBV27 with TRBJ2-1; 8 positions agree with TRBD2. The germline gives CDR1 MNHEY, CDR2 SMNVEV (reference sequence). CDR3 length equals 15 residues. V dropped 6 bases and J dropped 6; count of bases not matched to a gene: 10. CDR3 sequence reads: CASRVFLAGGNEQFF. Here the CDR3 DNA reads TGTGCCAGCAGAGTGTTCCTAGCGGGCGGCAATGAGCAGTTCTTC.

The rearrangement joins TRBV13 to TRBJ1-1, with no clear D. The germline V gene has CDR1 PRHDT and CDR2 FYEKMQ (reference sequence). V was pared by 5 bases and J by 3 bases, with 19 bases between. There are 16 residues in the CDR3. The CDR3 nucleotides are TGTGCCAGCAGCCTTACCCCCGGGTTTGGGGACACTGAAGCTTTCTTT. Protein product: CASSLTPGFGDTEAFF.

The V gene is TRBV28, the J gene TRBJ2-1; the match to TRBD2 covers 14 bases. From germline, CDR1 is MDHEN and CDR2 SYDVKM. V lost 5 bases, J lost 1 base, and 10 bases stayed unmatched. This CDR3 has 19 residues. CDR3 region: CASSTVVGLAGVSYNEQFF. The CDR3 DNA reads TGTGCCAGCAGTACCGTAGTGGGACTAGCGGGAGTGTCCTACAATGAGCAGTTCTTC. Using reference TRBV28 and TRBJ2-1 for the parts outside the CDR3, the full variable domain is DVKVTQSSRYLVKRTGEKVFLECVQDMDHENMFWYRQDPGLGLRLIYFSYDVKMKEKGDIPEGYSVSREKKERFSLILESASTNQTSMYLCASSTVVGLAGVSYNEQFFGPGTRLTVL.

CDR3: CASSTGNEQFF. DNA of the CDR3: TGCGCCAGCAGCACGGGAAATGAGCAGTTCTTC. The rearrangement links TRBV10-1 to TRBJ2-1; TRBD2 is a possible D gene (5 bases). CDR1 and CDR2 from the germline V gene are WNHNN and SYGVQD (reference sequence). V lost 6 bases, J lost 7 bases, and 7 bases lay in between. This CDR3 region has 11 residues.

The V call is TRBV7-6, the J call TRBJ2-7; D is possibly TRBD1 or TRBD2 (8 bases each). The V gene lost 7 bases and the J gene lost 2 bases, with 30 bases spanning the gap. Per germline, CDR1 SGHVS and CDR2 FNYEAQ. The CDR3 is 19 amino acids. The CDR3 reads CASTQGAPGGLRVTYEQYF. In nucleotides, the CDR3 is TGTGCCAGCACCCAGGGGGCCCCGGGGGGGCTGAGGGTCACCTACGAGCAGTACTTC.

V and J are TRBV6-2 or TRBV6-3 and TRBJ1-2; D not certain. In germline, CDR1 is MNHEY, CDR2 SVGEGT. The CDR3 is 12 residues long. With 2 bases removed from V and 7 bases from J, the gap between germline ends came to 8 bases. CDR3 bases: TGTGCCAGCAGTTACCATCACGGTGGCTACACCTTC. Translating it yields CASSYHHGGYTF.

This clonotype showed up just a few times. The chain employs TRBV29-1 and TRBJ2-7, with 8 nucleotides matching TRBD1. The CDR3 contains 12 residues. Germline loops: CDR1 SQVTM, CDR2 ANQGSEA. V gave up 6 bases and J gave up 7 bases; unmatched junction bases: 8. CDR3 sequence: CSVHRGNEEQYF. The CDR3 nucleotides read TGCAGCGTCCACAGGGGGAATGAAGAGCAGTACTTC.

In its sample, this clonotype was seen a few times. This rearrangement joins TRBV19 to TRBJ1-1; 9 positions agree with TRBD1. The V gene end was trimmed by 3 bases and the J gene end by 4 bases; junction bases not matched to a gene: 9. Germline lookup yields CDR1 LNHDA and CDR2 SQIVND (reference sequence). The CDR3 has 16 amino acids. The CDR3 region is CASSIPGQGWSTEAFF. The CDR3 DNA is TGTGCCAGTAGTATCCCGGGACAGGGTTGGAGCACTGAAGCTTTCTTT.

This chain connects TRBV4-3 to TRBJ1-1; D not resolved. With 0 bases removed from V and 1 base from J, the gap between germline ends came to 9 bases. This CDR3 contains 15 residues. Looked up from germline, CDR1 is LGHNA and CDR2 is YSLEER. CDR3 sequence reads: CASSQDLTRNTEAFF. In DNA, the CDR3 is TGCGCCAGCAGCCAAGATCTTACCAGGAACACTGAAGCTTTCTTT.

The gene calls are TRBV4-3 and TRBJ2-3; 11 bases are shared with TRBD2. Germline-derived CDR1 and CDR2 are LGHNA and YSLEER. The CDR3 contains 16 residues. V trimming: 5 bases; J trimming: 5 bases; junction bases outside the gene matches: 9. DNA of the CDR3: TGCGCCAGCAGCGTCCTAGCGGGAGGTTATGTAGATACGCAGTATTTT. It codes for CASSVLAGGYVDTQYF.

V gene TRBV20-1 combines with J gene TRBJ2-1, with TRBD2 matching 10 bases. The germline gives CDR1 DFQATT, CDR2 SNEGSKA (reference sequence). V was pared by 0 bases and J by 1 base, with 3 bases of the junction left unmatched. This CDR3 is 16 amino acids long. The CDR3 bases are TGCAGTGCTAGAGAGCTAGCGGGAGCTTCCTACAATGAGCAGTTCTTC. Protein product: CSARELAGASYNEQFF.

The chain has TRBV20-1 and TRBJ2-5, with 9 bases fitting TRBD2. The V and J ends lost 0 bases and 4 bases, in that order; junction bases with no gene match: 9. The germline V gene encodes CDR1 DFQATT and CDR2 SNEGSKA (reference sequence). This CDR3 spans 16 amino acids. The CDR3 sequence is CSARDQAGGPLETQYF. The CDR3, as DNA: TGCAGTGCTAGAGATCAGGCGGGAGGGCCGTTAGAGACCCAGTACTTC.

J is TRBJ1-5 and V is TRBV27; TRBD1 agrees at 7 bases. With 5 bases clipped from V and 5 bases from J, the junction kept 6 bases outside the gene matches. Germline V gives CDR1 MNHEY, CDR2 SMNVEV (reference sequence). The CDR3 extends over 14 amino acids. The CDR3: CASSPYRGDQPQHF. The CDR3 DNA reads TGTGCCAGCAGTCCTTACAGGGGCGATCAGCCCCAGCATTTT.

V usage is TRBV9 and J usage is TRBJ2-2; D not certain. There are 18 residues in the CDR3. Germline CDR1 reads SGDLS; CDR2 reads YYNGEE. V was shortened by 0 bases and J by 1 base, with 16 bases between the two germline ends. For the CDR3, the DNA is TGTGCCAGCAGCGTAGGTGTCCGTGAGCGCCTGAACACCGGGGAGCTGTTTTTT. Encoded protein: CASSVGVRERLNTGELFF.